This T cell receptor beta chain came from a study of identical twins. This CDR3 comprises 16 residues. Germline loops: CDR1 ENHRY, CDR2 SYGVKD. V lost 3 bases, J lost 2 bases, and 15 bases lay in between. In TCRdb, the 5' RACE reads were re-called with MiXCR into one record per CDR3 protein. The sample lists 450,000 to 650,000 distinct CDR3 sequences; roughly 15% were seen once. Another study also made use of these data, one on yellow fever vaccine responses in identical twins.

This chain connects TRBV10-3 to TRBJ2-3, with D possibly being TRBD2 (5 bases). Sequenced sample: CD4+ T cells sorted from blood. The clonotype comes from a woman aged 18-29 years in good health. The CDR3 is CAISDWETSNTDTQYF. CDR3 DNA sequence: TGTGCCATCAGTGATTGGGAGACTTCAAACACAGATACGCAGTATTTT.